Following are 7 T cell receptor beta chains from one sample sequenced in a study of vaccination and CD4 T cells after COVID-19. Treatment described: 10-day PBMC culture with coronavirus spike peptide pools or control peptides (ViraFEST assay). Unexposed donor CD4+ T cells predated the COVID-19 pandemic, collected 2011-2018. Oncomine TCR Beta short-read sequencing was applied to DNA from cultured CD4+ T cells. From cultured CD4+ T cells, genomic DNA was extracted. In TCRdb, the PCR reads were re-called with MiXCR into one record per CDR3 protein. The sample has some 8,000 distinct CDR3 sequences; approximately 40% are singletons. For these receptors, no antigen is known. The sequenced sample was CD4+ T cells from blood, cultured in vitro. The source is a human donor in good health.

V usage is TRBV20-1 and J usage is TRBJ2-5, with TRBD2 identical over 7 bases. Germline values: CDR1 DFQATT, CDR2 SNEGSKA (reference sequence). Trimming at V came to 3 bases and at J to 0 bases, leaving 10 bases not matched to a gene. The CDR3 length is 16 residues. The CDR3 loop reads CSASTPRGGYQETQYF. In DNA, the CDR3 is TGCAGTGCTAGCACCCCACGCGGGGGATACCAAGAGACCCAGTACTTC.

The rearrangement uses TRBV20-1 and TRBJ1-1, with D unresolved. The CDR3 length is 14 residues. Germline V lookup: CDR1 DFQATT, CDR2 SNEGSKA (reference sequence). Deletions cut 4 bases from V and 3 bases from J, with 15 bases between. The CDR3 reads CSAIIPGSYTEAFF. The CDR3 DNA reads as TGCAGTGCTATTATCCCCGGGTCTTACACTGAAGCTTTCTTT.

The chain combines TRBV6-2 or TRBV6-3 with TRBJ2-1; D unresolved. The CDR3 length is 13 residues. The germline CDR1 and CDR2 sequences are MNHEY and SVGEGT. The germline V and J ends were trimmed by 2 bases and 9 bases, with 11 bases remaining between them. The CDR3 sequence is CASSYQVTLEQFF. CDR3 nucleotide sequence: TGTGCCAGCAGTTACCAAGTTACTCTTGAGCAGTTCTTC.

The CDR3 protein is CASGRDVSYEQYF. CDR3 in DNA: TGTGCCAGCGGGAGGGACGTATCCTACGAGCAGTACTTC. The chain recombines TRBV6-1 with TRBJ2-7; 7 bases fit TRBD2. Per germline, CDR1 MNHNS and CDR2 SASEGT. V shed 8 bases and J 1 base; nucleotides not matched to a gene: 5. This CDR3 has 13 amino acids.

This clonotype was seen only a few times. This chain links TRBV20-1 with TRBJ2-1; 8 positions agree with TRBD2. Germline values: CDR1 DFQATT, CDR2 SNEGSKA (reference sequence). Trimming removed 3 bases from V and 3 bases from J; junction bases left unmatched: 1. CDR3 length: 13 amino acids. The CDR3 nucleotides read TGCAGTGCTAGGCGGGAGGTCTACAATGAGCAGTTCTTC. This translates into CSARREVYNEQFF.

The sample holds a few counts of this clonotype. The gene calls are TRBV7-3 and TRBJ2-7; 11 positions agree with TRBD1. J was trimmed by 7 bases and V by 2 bases; bases with no gene match: 13. The V gene's germline CDR1 is SGHTA and CDR2 FQGTGA. This CDR3 spans 17 amino acids. For the CDR3, the DNA is TGTGCCAGCAGCTTACGCGGGCCGGGACAGGGGGGTCGGGAGCAGTACTTC. This translates into CASSLRGPGQGGREQYF.

This clonotype is medium-sized. This chain links TRBV7-3 with TRBJ1-1; no clear D gene. The germline CDR1 and CDR2 sequences are SGHTA and FQGTGA. The ends were cut back, 0 bases at V and 5 bases at J, with 7 bases in the middle. CDR3 size: 13 residues. The CDR3 DNA reads TGTGCCAGCAGCTTAACGTCTAGGACTGAAGCTTTCTTT. Encoded protein: CASSLTSRTEAFF.